Below, 7 T cell receptor beta chains from the same sample are listed, as sequenced in a study of Ad26.COV2.S vaccination and SARS-CoV-2 variants. This table comes from immunoSEQ multiplex PCR, and its TCRdb copy is limited to in-frame clones, with some not included. Of fewer than 300,000 clones detected, more than 70% appear once; the ten largest clones hold more than 2.5%. Specified treatment: 15 to 20 received Ad26.COV2.S at low or high dose, single or two shots; about 5 received placebo; per-sample allocation not given. Sampling occurred on day 63 after the first vaccine or placebo injection. The sequenced sample was peripheral blood, obtained in a trial of Ad26.COV2.S vaccine versus placebo. The receptors originated from a person aged 18-65 years who received the Ad26.COV2.S COVID-19 vaccine or a placebo.

The V call is TRBV5-8, the J call TRBJ1-1; 8 nucleotides line up with TRBD1. Looked up from germline, CDR1 is SGHTS and CDR2 is YDEGEE. Trimming took 4 bases from V and 0 from J; bases not matched to a gene: 2. CDR3 length: 14 residues. CDR3 DNA: TGTGCCAGCAGCACGACAGGGGTGAACACTGAAGCTTTCTTT. This translates into CASSTTGVNTEAFF.

The chain has TRBV5-8 and TRBJ2-1; the D gene is possibly TRBD1 (6 bases). The CDR3 covers 15 residues. Germline lookup yields CDR1 SGHTS and CDR2 YDEGEE. V was cut by 4 bases and J by 4 bases, with 15 bases left in between. Written as DNA, the CDR3 is TGTGCCAGCAGCATAGGGGGAGTGGGATACAATGAGCAGTTCTTC. Translation: CASSIGGVGYNEQFF.

V gene TRBV18 combines with J gene TRBJ1-1, with 9 bases lining up with TRBD1. This CDR3 has 15 amino acids. V lost 6 bases and J lost 5; bases outside the gene matches: 10. CDR1 is KGHSH, CDR2 LQKENI, per germline. The CDR3 DNA reads as TGTGCCAGCTCGCGAGAACAGGGGGCAGGGACTGAAGCTTTCTTT. This sequence encodes CASSREQGAGTEAFF. Drawing the rest from reference TRBV18 and TRBJ1-1, the complete variable domain is NAGVMQNPRHLVRRRGQEARLRCSPMKGHSHVYWYRQLPEEGLKFMVYLQKENIIDESGMPKERFSAEFPKEGPSILRIQQVVRGDSAAYFCASSREQGAGTEAFFGQGTRLTVV.

The V gene is TRBV7-6, the J gene TRBJ1-1; 7 bases align to TRBD1. The length of the CDR3 is 16 residues. V lost 1 base and J lost 6; bases outside the gene matches: 11. Germline CDR1 reads SGHVS; CDR2 reads FNYEAQ. CDR3 loop: CASSLGAGGTASEAFF. The DNA for the CDR3 is TGTGCCAGCAGCTTAGGGGCCGGAGGGACAGCCTCTGAAGCTTTCTTT.

The count of this clone is one. The chain carries TRBV19 and TRBJ2-1; 7 bases are a match to TRBD2. The trim removed 4 bases at V and 5 bases at J, leaving 11 bases unmatched. CDR1 and CDR2 from the germline V gene are LNHDA and SQIVND (reference sequence). CDR3 length: 16 residues. The CDR3 loop is CASSKGRVAGNNEQFF. As DNA, the CDR3 is TGTGCCAGTAGTAAGGGGCGGGTAGCGGGCAACAATGAGCAGTTCTTC.

This clone occurred once. The chain has TRBV5-4 and TRBJ1-4, with D possibly matching TRBD1 (5 bases). The CDR3 totals 14 residues. The V end was cut by 2 bases, the J end by 8 bases, with 13 bases between. Germline CDR1 reads SGHNT; CDR2 reads YYREEE (reference sequence). As DNA, the CDR3 is TGTGCCAGCAGCTTAGATCCGGAGGGGGAAAAACTGTTTTTT. It is translated as CASSLDPEGEKLFF.

This clone was observed many times. The V gene is TRBV7-3, the J gene TRBJ1-3; D is possibly TRBD1 (6 bases). CDR1 SGHTA and CDR2 FQGTGA come from the germline V gene. With 5 bases removed from V and 3 bases from J, the gap between germline ends came to 11 bases. This CDR3 is built from 14 residues. For the CDR3, the DNA is TGTGCCAGCAGCCCAACAGGGTTTGGAAACACCATATATTTT. Encoded protein: CASSPTGFGNTIYF.